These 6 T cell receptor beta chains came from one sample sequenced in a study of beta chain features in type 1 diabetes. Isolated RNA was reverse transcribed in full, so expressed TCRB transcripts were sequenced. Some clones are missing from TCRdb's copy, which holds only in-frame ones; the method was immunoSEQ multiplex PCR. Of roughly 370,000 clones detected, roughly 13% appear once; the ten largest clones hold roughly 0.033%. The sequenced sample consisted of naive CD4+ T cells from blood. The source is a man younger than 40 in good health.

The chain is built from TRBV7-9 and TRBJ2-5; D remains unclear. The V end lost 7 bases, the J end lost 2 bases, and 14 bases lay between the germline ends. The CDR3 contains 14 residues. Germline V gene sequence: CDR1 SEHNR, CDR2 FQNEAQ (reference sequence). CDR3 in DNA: TGTGCCAGCAACCTGGCTGGGATTCAAGAGACCCAGTACTTC. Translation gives CASNLAGIQETQYF.

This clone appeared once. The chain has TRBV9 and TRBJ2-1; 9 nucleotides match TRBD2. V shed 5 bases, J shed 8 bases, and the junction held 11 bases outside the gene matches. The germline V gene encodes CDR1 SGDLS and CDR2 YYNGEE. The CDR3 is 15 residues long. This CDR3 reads CASSFKGLADYEQFF. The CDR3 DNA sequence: TGTGCCAGCAGTTTTAAGGGACTAGCTGACTATGAGCAGTTCTTC.

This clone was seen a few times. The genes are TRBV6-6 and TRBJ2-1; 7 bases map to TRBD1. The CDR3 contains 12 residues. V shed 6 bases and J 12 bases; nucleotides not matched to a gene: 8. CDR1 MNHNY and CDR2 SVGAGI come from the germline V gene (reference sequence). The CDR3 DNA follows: TGTGCCAGCAGCCGACAGGGAATCGTGCAGTTCTTC. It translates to CASSRQGIVQFF.

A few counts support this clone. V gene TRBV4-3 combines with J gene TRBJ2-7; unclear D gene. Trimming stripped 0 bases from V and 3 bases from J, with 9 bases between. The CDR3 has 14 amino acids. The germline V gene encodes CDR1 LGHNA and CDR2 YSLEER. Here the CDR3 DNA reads TGCGCCAGCAGCCAAGATCGTCTTATCTACGAGCAGTACTTC. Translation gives CASSQDRLIYEQYF.

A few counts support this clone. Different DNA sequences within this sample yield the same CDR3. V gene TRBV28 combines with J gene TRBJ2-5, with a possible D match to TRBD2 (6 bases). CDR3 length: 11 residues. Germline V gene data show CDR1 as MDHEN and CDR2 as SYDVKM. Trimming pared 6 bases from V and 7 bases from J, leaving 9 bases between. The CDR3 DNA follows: TGTGCCAGCAGCCCGCGGGGGACCCAGTACTTC. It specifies CASSPRGTQYF.

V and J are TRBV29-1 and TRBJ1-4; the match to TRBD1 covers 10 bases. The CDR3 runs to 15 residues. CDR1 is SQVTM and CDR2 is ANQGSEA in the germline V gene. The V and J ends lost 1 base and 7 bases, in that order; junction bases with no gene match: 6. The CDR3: CSVEGRTGGSEKLFF. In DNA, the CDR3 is TGCAGCGTTGAAGGCCGGACAGGGGGGAGTGAAAAACTGTTTTTT.